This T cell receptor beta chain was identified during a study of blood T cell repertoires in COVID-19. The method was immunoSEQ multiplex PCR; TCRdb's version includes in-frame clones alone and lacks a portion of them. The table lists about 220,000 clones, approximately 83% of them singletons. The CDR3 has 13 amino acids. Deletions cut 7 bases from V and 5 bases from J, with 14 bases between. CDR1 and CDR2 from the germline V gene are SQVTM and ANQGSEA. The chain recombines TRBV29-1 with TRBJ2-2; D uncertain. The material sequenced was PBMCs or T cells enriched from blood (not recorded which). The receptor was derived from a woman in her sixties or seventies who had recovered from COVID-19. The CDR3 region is CSGANPRTGELFF. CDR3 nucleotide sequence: TGCAGCGGAGCGAATCCGAGGACCGGGGAGCTGTTTTTT.